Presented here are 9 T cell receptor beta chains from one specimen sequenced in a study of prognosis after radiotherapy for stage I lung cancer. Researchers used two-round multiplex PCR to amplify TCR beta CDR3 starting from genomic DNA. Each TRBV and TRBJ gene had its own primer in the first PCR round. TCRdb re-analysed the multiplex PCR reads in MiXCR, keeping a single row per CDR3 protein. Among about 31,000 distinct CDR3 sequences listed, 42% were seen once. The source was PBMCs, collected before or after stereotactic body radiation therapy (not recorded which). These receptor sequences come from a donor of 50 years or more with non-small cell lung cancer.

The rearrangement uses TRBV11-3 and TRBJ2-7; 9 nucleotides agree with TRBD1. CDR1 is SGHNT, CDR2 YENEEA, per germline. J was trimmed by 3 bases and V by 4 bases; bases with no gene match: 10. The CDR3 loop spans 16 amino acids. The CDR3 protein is CASSSPPRDRDYEQYF. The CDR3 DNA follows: TGTGCCAGCAGCTCACCCCCAAGGGACAGGGACTACGAGCAGTACTTC.

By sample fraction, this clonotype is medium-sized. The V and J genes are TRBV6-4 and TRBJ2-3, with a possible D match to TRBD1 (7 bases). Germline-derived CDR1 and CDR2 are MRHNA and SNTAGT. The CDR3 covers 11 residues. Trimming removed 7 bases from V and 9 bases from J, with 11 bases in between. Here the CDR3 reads CASTGGLTQYF. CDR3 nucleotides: TGTGCCAGCACAGGGGGGTTAACGCAGTATTTT.

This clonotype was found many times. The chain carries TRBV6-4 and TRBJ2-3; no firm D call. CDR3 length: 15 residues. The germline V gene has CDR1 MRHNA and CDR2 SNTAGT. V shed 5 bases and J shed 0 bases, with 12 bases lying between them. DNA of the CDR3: TGTGCCAGCAGTCTCGACGCCCCTAGCACAGATACGCAGTATTTT. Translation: CASSLDAPSTDTQYF.

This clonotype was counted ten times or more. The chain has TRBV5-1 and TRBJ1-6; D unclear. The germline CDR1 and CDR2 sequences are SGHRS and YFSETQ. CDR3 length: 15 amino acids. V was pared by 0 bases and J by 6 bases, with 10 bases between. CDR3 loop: CASSLDPSSNSPLHF. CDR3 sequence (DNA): TGCGCCAGCAGCTTGGACCCGAGTAGTAATTCACCCCTCCACTTT.

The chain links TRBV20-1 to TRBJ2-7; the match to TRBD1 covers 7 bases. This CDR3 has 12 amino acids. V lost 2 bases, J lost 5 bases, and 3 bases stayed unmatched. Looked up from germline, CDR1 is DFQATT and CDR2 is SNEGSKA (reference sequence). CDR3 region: CSARPTGDEQYF. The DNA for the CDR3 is TGCAGTGCTAGACCAACAGGGGACGAGCAGTACTTC.

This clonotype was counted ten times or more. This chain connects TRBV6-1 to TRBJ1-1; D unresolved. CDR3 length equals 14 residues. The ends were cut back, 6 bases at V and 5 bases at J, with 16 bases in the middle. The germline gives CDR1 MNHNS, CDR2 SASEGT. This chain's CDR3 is CASSPAGSGTEAFF. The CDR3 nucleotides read TGTGCCAGCAGCCCGGCCGGGTCTGGGACTGAAGCTTTCTTT.

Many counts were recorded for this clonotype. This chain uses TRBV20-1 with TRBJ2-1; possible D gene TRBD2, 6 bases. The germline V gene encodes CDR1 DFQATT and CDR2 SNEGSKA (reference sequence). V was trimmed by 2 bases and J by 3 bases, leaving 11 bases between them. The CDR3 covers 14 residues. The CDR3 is CSARRRDGYNEQFF. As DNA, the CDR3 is TGCAGTGCTAGACGGCGGGACGGCTACAATGAGCAGTTCTTC.

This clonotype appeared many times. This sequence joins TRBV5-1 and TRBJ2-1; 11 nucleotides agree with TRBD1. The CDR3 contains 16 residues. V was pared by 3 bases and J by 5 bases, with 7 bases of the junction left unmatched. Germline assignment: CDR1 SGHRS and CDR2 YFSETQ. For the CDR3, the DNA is TGCGCCAGCAGCTACGGGACAGGGGGATTTGACAATGAGCAGTTCTTC. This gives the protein CASSYGTGGFDNEQFF. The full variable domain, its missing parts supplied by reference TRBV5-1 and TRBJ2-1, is KAGVTQTPRYLIKTRGQQVTLSCSPISGHRSVSWYQQTPGQGLQFLFEYFSETQRNKGNFPGRFSGRQFSNSRSEMNVSTLELGDSALYLCASSYGTGGFDNEQFFGPGTRLTVL.

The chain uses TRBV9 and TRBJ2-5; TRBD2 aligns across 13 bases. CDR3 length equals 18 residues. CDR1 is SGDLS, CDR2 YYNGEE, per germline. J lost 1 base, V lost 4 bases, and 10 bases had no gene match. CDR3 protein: CASSFGTSGDWVQETQYF. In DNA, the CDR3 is TGTGCCAGCAGCTTCGGGACTAGCGGGGACTGGGTCCAAGAGACCCAGTACTTC.